Listed below are T cell receptor beta chains from one sample, sequenced in a study of blood T cell repertoires in COVID-19. Here immunoSEQ multiplex PCR was the method, and the copy in TCRdb shows in-frame clones only, minus some. The data hold 200,000 to 300,000 clones, with about 87% observed a single time. Sequenced input: peripheral blood. These TCRs come from a woman between 45 and 65 years old with acute or convalescent COVID-19. The CDR3 runs from the conserved cysteine through the conserved F or W. D genes are given only for firm matches. Size tells how often a clone was seen (once, few, many) or the class of an expanded clone, and some rows leave it out.

size,D,J,V,CDR3,DNA
NA,NA,TRBJ1-6,TRBV7-9,CASSPMTDSPLHF,TGTGCCAGCAGCCCGATGACAGACTCACCCCTCCACTTT
NA,TRBD1,TRBJ1-1,TRBV7-3,CASSSGQGGSTEAFF,TGTGCCAGCAGCTCCGGACAGGGAGGGAGTACTGAAGCTTTCTTT
few,TRBD1,TRBJ2-2,TRBV24-1,CATSDFSARGPAGELFF,TGTGCCACCAGTGATTTTTCGGCCAGGGGGCCGGCCGGGGAGCTGTTTTTT
NA,NA,TRBJ1-6,TRBV19,CASSTAGLDYNSPLHF,TGTGCCAGTAGTACGGCAGGCCTTGACTATAATTCACCCCTCCACTTT
NA,TRBD1,TRBJ1-5,TRBV19,CASSRQGAANQPQHF,TGTGCCAGTTCCCGACAGGGAGCGGCGAATCAGCCCCAGCATTTT
once,TRBD1,TRBJ2-1,TRBV7-3,CASSLQGDTSSYNEQFF,TGTGCCAGCAGCTTGCAGGGGGACACTAGCTCCTACAATGAGCAGTTCTTC
NA,TRBD2,TRBJ2-1,TRBV7-2,CASSPKGGTRVNEQFF,TGTGCCAGCAGCCCCAAGGGAGGGACTAGGGTCAATGAGCAGTTCTTC
NA,TRBD1,TRBJ1-3,TRBV29-1,CSAAGMTGPSGNTIYF,TGCAGCGCCGCCGGAATGACAGGGCCCTCTGGAAACACCATATATTTT
NA,NA,TRBJ1-6,TRBV19,CASSITKTGNSPLHF,TGTGCCAGTAGTATTACAAAAACGGGGAATTCACCCCTCCACTTT
NA,TRBD2,TRBJ2-3,TRBV2,CASSVTSGRASSTDTQYF,TGTGCCAGCAGTGTTACTAGCGGGAGGGCCTCTAGCACAGATACGCAGTATTTT
NA,TRBD1,TRBJ1-2,TRBV27,CASSFIQGQGIYGYTF,TGTGCCAGCAGTTTTATCCAAGGACAGGGCATCTATGGCTACACCTTC
NA,TRBD1,TRBJ1-2,TRBV28,CASSLPSGGDGYTF,TGTGCCAGCAGTCTCCCGTCAGGGGGAGATGGCTACACCTTC
few,NA,TRBJ1-1,TRBV28,CASSLSWGAGTEAFF,TGTGCCAGCAGTTTGTCCTGGGGCGCGGGGACTGAAGCTTTCTTT
NA,NA,TRBJ2-5,TRBV2,CASDVGGQETQYF,TGTGCCAGCGACGTGGGGGGCCAAGAGACCCAGTACTTC
NA,NA,TRBJ2-7,TRBV5-1,CASSLVSQDEQYF,TGCGCCAGCAGCTTGGTTTCACAGGACGAGCAGTACTTC
few,NA,TRBJ2-3,TRBV24-1,CATSRTQTLTDTQYF,TGTGCCACCAGCCGGACTCAAACCCTAACAGATACGCAGTATTTT
NA,NA,TRBJ2-2,TRBV28,CASSPQNTGELFF,TGTGCCAGCAGTCCCCAGAACACCGGGGAGCTGTTTTTT
NA,TRBD2,TRBJ2-7,TRBV30,CAWSVPGGAYEQYF,TGTGCCTGGAGTGTACCGGGAGGCGCCTACGAGCAGTACTTC
once,TRBD1,TRBJ1-2,TRBV4-1,CASSQDGSRGYGGYTF,TGCGCCAGCAGCCAAGATGGGTCCAGGGGGTACGGTGGCTACACCTTC
NA,TRBD1,TRBJ2-7,TRBV20-1,CSASPTGTGLHEQYF,TGCAGTGCTAGTCCCACCGGGACAGGGTTACACGAGCAGTACTTC
NA,TRBD1,TRBJ2-7,TRBV7-2,CASTLPTGSYEQYF,TGTGCCAGCACCTTACCGACAGGGTCCTACGAGCAGTACTTC
NA,TRBD2,TRBJ2-5,TRBV10-3,CAISSGEGQETQYF,TGTGCCATCAGTAGCGGGGAAGGACAAGAGACCCAGTACTTC
few,TRBD1,TRBJ1-5,TRBV28,CASSRRTGTVGNQPQHF,TGTGCCAGCAGTAGGCGGACGGGGACAGTCGGCAATCAGCCCCAGCATTTT
NA,NA,TRBJ1-6,TRBV28,CASRGGVSPLHF,TGTGCCAGCAGGGGCGGGGTTTCACCCCTCCACTTT
few,NA,TRBJ1-4,TRBV28,CASSLSRREKLFF,TGTGCCAGCAGTTTATCCAGGAGGGAAAAACTGTTTTTT
NA,NA,TRBJ1-4,TRBV5-1,CASSPPVEEKLFF,TGCGCCAGCAGCCCCCCGGTCGAGGAAAAACTGTTTTTT
NA,TRBD1,TRBJ2-5,TRBV28,CASSLPLRGQGSTETQYF,TGTGCCAGCAGTTTACCTTTACGGGGACAGGGAAGTACCGAGACCCAGTACTTC
NA,NA,TRBJ2-1,TRBV4-1,CASSQGPWRQNNEQFF,TGCGCCAGCAGCCAAGGTCCCTGGCGGCAGAACAATGAGCAGTTCTTC
NA,TRBD2,TRBJ2-1,TRBV3-1/TRBV3-2,CASSQDPSGSKDEQFF,TGTGCCAGCAGCCAAGATCCTAGCGGGAGTAAGGATGAGCAGTTCTTC